The 13 T cell receptor beta chains reported below all come from one sample, sequenced in a study of OX40 agonist ivuxolimab in advanced cancers. TCRdb's copy holds only in-frame clones and misses some; the assay was immunoSEQ multiplex PCR. Of about 65,000 clones listed, over 75% are singletons. Sequencing used CD4+ or CD8+ T cells sorted from blood, obtained in a trial of the OX40 agonist ivuxolimab. The receptors here all came from an adult with an advanced solid tumor such as melanoma, head and neck, liver or kidney cancer.

This chain uses TRBV9 with TRBJ1-1; D is undetermined. V was cut by 2 bases and J by 0 bases, with 8 bases left in between. CDR1 and CDR2 from the germline V gene are SGDLS and YYNGEE. The CDR3 runs 14 residues. CDR3 nucleotides: TGTGCCAGCAGCGTGGGGAACATGAACACTGAAGCTTTCTTT. Its protein is CASSVGNMNTEAFF.

The J gene is TRBJ2-1, the V gene TRBV18; D gene ambiguous. The CDR3 extends over 14 amino acids. Germline V CDR1 and CDR2: KGHSH, LQKENI. The germline V and J ends were trimmed by 3 bases and 0 bases, with 6 bases remaining between them. The CDR3 nucleotides are TGTGCCAGCTCACCCGACACCTCCTACAATGAGCAGTTCTTC. Translated, it gives CASSPDTSYNEQFF.

The chain employs TRBV7-9 and TRBJ1-1; the match to TRBD1 covers 8 bases. Trimming cost V 4 bases and J 2 bases; bases outside gene matches: 6. CDR3 length equals 15 residues. The germline V gene has CDR1 SEHNR and CDR2 FQNEAQ (reference sequence). The CDR3 loop reads CASSYSQGGNTEAFF. CDR3 DNA sequence: TGTGCCAGCAGCTACTCACAGGGGGGAAACACTGAAGCTTTCTTT.

The rearrangement uses TRBV6-1 and TRBJ2-7; D is perhaps TRBD1 (5 bases). The germline V and J ends were trimmed by 7 bases and 2 bases, with 15 bases remaining between them. Germline V gene sequence: CDR1 MNHNS, CDR2 SASEGT. This CDR3 spans 14 amino acids. CDR3 loop: CASIDDRAAYEQYF. The CDR3 DNA sequence: TGTGCCAGCATTGACGACAGAGCTGCCTACGAGCAGTACTTC.

V and J are TRBV4-2 and TRBJ1-1; D not resolved. This CDR3 spans 13 amino acids. V lost 5 bases and J 3 bases, leaving 10 bases between the germline ends. Germline V gene lookup returns CDR1 LGHNA and CDR2 YNFKEQ. CDR3 DNA sequence: TGTGCCAGCAGCTCCCCCACGGACACTGAAGCTTTCTTT. Its protein is CASSSPTDTEAFF.

The chain employs TRBV5-4 and TRBJ2-2, with a weak D call TRBD1 (6 bases). Germline CDR1 and CDR2: SGHNT and YYREEE (reference sequence). The CDR3 covers 16 residues. Trimming took 4 bases from V and 1 from J, leaving 14 bases between them. The CDR3 region has the DNA TGTGCCAGCAGCCCCCCTCCGGGACAGAACACCGGGGAGCTGTTTTTT. Protein product: CASSPPPGQNTGELFF.

The CDR3 nucleotides are TGTGCCAGCAGCTCCGACTCCTCTACAGATACGCAGTATTTT. It specifies CASSSDSSTDTQYF. This sequence joins TRBV7-2 and TRBJ2-3; D not certain. The V end lost 4 bases, the J end lost 3 bases, and 11 bases lay between the germline ends. The CDR3 loop spans 14 amino acids. The germline V gene has CDR1 SGHTA and CDR2 FQGNSA.

The CDR3 bases are TGTGCCAGCAGCACCCAGGCAGGGGGGTTAGGTCAGCCCCAGCATTTT. Amino acid sequence: CASSTQAGGLGQPQHF. This chain uses TRBV5-8 with TRBJ1-5; TRBD1 agrees at 7 bases. From germline, CDR1 is SGHTS and CDR2 YDEGEE. The V gene end was trimmed by 4 bases and the J gene end by 6 bases; junction bases not matched to a gene: 13. The CDR3 covers 16 residues.

The V gene is TRBV5-1, the J gene TRBJ1-1; D gene ambiguous. V lost 0 bases and J lost 7, with 10 bases in between. The CDR3 covers 13 residues. Germline values: CDR1 SGHRS, CDR2 YFSETQ. CDR3 coding DNA: TGCGCCAGCAGCTTGGACAGTCAGATTGAAGCTTTCTTT. Amino acids: CASSLDSQIEAFF.

The gene calls are TRBV14 and TRBJ2-7; possibly TRBD1 for D (5 bases). The CDR3 is 15 residues long. V lost 1 base, J lost 1 base, and 11 bases lay in between. Germline CDR1 SGHDN, CDR2 FVKESK. CDR3 protein: CASSQVPGFSYEQYF. CDR3 DNA: TGTGCCAGCAGCCAAGTTCCAGGGTTTTCCTACGAGCAGTACTTC.

The V call is TRBV7-3, the J call TRBJ2-6; D is possibly TRBD1 (6 bases). Germline V CDR1 and CDR2: SGHTA, FQGTGA. This CDR3 contains 16 residues. The ends were cut back, 5 bases at V and 4 bases at J, with 15 bases in the middle. The chain's CDR3 is CASSPTPGAGANVLTF. The CDR3, as DNA: TGTGCCAGCAGCCCGACGCCAGGGGCAGGGGCCAACGTCCTGACTTTC.

This chain uses TRBV12-5 with TRBJ2-5; D might be TRBD2 (5 bases). Germline CDR1 is LGHNT and CDR2 is FRNRAP. The ends were cut back, 5 bases at V and 5 bases at J, with 12 bases in the middle. The length of the CDR3 is 13 residues. CDR3 region: CASGPGIGETQYF. For the CDR3, the DNA is TGTGCTAGTGGTCCGGGGATCGGGGAGACCCAGTACTTC.

The gene calls are TRBV6-5 and TRBJ2-1, with D possibly being TRBD2 (7 bases). The CDR3 has 15 amino acids. Trimming left V 6 bases short and J 0 bases short, with 12 bases between. The germline CDR1 and CDR2 sequences are MNHEY and SVGAGI. The CDR3 DNA is TGTGCCAGCAGCCGGGGGGCTAGCTCCTACAATGAGCAGTTCTTC. This gives the protein CASSRGASSYNEQFF.